The 20 T cell receptor beta chains below were found in one sample sequenced in a study of blood T cells in healthy people across ages. The use of a sample-barcoded 5' primer and a J-beta primer mix characterized a second PCR of roughly 6 to 11 cycles. MiXCR, run by TCRdb on the 5' RACE reads, gives a single entry per CDR3 protein. The sample consists of fewer than 2,000,000 distinct CDR3 sequences, about 35% of them appearing once. Sequencing input: blood. The receptors were sampled from a woman in her 30s in good health.

The table lists this clonotype with a few counts. The chain couples TRBV2 to TRBJ2-1; TRBD2 agrees at 16 bases. V was clipped by 6 bases and J by 7 bases; unmatched bases: 6. The CDR3 totals 16 residues. Per germline, CDR1 SNHLY and CDR2 FYNNEI. The CDR3 bases are TGTGCCAGCAGGGGACTAGCGGGAGGGCCGAGGAATGAGCAGTTCTTC. This encodes CASRGLAGGPRNEQFF. Using reference TRBV2 and TRBJ2-1 for the parts outside the CDR3, the full variable domain is EPEVTQTPSHQVTQMGQEVILRCVPISNHLYFYWYRQILGQKVEFLVSFYNNEISEKSEIFDDQFSVERPDGSNFTLKIRSTKLEDSAMYFCASRGLAGGPRNEQFFGPGTRLTVL.

This clonotype was seen only a few times. The chain carries TRBV7-9 and TRBJ2-1, with D possibly being TRBD1 or TRBD2 (5 bases each). The V and J ends lost 3 bases and 2 bases respectively, with 11 bases between them. Germline V gene lookup returns CDR1 SEHNR and CDR2 FQNEAQ (reference sequence). CDR3 length: 15 amino acids. The CDR3: CASSLGTEAYNEQFF. CDR3 DNA: TGTGCCAGCAGCTTGGGGACCGAGGCCTACAATGAGCAGTTCTTC.

CDR3 coding DNA: TGTGCCAGCAGCAACAGGGGTTCTAGCGGGTGGAGCTCCTACAATGAGCAGTTCTTC. Translated, it gives CASSNRGSSGWSSYNEQFF. The chain uses TRBV21-1 and TRBJ2-1; the DNA was not used to check the table's D call, TRBD2. TRBV21-1 is shown as a pseudogene. The CDR3 totals 19 residues.

This clonotype appeared a few times. The chain employs TRBV6-1 and TRBJ1-2, with a possible D match to TRBD1 (6 bases). The CDR3 loop spans 14 amino acids. Germline V gene data show CDR1 as MNHNS and CDR2 as SASEGT. V lost 5 bases to trimming and J lost 4 bases, with 14 bases between them. CDR3 protein: CASSIDRTTYGYTF. CDR3 coding DNA: TGTGCCAGCAGTATAGACAGGACCACCTATGGCTACACCTTC.

The chain uses TRBV2 and TRBJ2-7; 10 nucleotides line up with TRBD1. The CDR3 covers 14 residues. Trimming removed 6 bases from V and 3 bases from J; junction bases left unmatched: 5. CDR1 is SNHLY, CDR2 FYNNEI, per germline. DNA for the CDR3: TGTGCCAGCAGCTCGGACAGGGGGGTCTACGAGCAGTACTTC. Translating it yields CASSSDRGVYEQYF. The whole variable domain, remainder taken from reference TRBV2 and TRBJ2-7, is EPEVTQTPSHQVTQMGQEVILRCVPISNHLYFYWYRQILGQKVEFLVSFYNNEISEKSEIFDDQFSVERPDGSNFTLKIRSTKLEDSAMYFCASSSDRGVYEQYFGPGTRLTVT.

In this sample, this clonotype turned up a few times. The chain is built from TRBV18 and TRBJ2-1; 14 nucleotides align to TRBD2. V shed 6 bases and J 5 bases; nucleotides not matched to a gene: 3. Germline V CDR1 and CDR2: KGHSH, LQKENI. This CDR3 is 15 amino acids long. The CDR3 bases are TGTGCCAGCTCGGGACTAGCGGGGGCCGACAATGAGCAGTTCTTC. Residues: CASSGLAGADNEQFF.

The chain employs TRBV20-1 and TRBJ2-2, with D possibly being TRBD2 (6 bases). The CDR3 covers 15 residues. Germline V gives CDR1 DFQATT, CDR2 SNEGSKA (reference sequence). Trimming stripped 6 bases from V and 7 bases from J, with 21 bases between. CDR3 sequence reads: CSARTSWSSSGELFF. As DNA, the CDR3 is TGCAGTGCCAGAACTAGCTGGAGTAGTAGCGGGGAGCTGTTTTTT.

The rearrangement uses TRBV3-1 and TRBJ2-7, with 9 nucleotides matching TRBD2. The CDR3 sequence is 16 residues long. Per germline, CDR1 LGHDT and CDR2 YNNKEL (reference sequence). Trimming removed 1 base from V and 4 bases from J; junction bases left unmatched: 8. The CDR3 spells CASSQGDRGGEYEQYF. CDR3 coding DNA: TGTGCCAGCAGCCAAGGGGATCGCGGGGGGGAATACGAGCAGTACTTC.

As to this clonotype: One end of the junction does not line up with germline, which may come from a read error. This chain connects TRBV29-1 to TRBJ2-7, with unresolved D. CDR3 length: 13 residues. CDR1 is SQVTM, CDR2 ANQGSEA, per germline. The CDR3 region has the DNA TGCAGCGTTGAGAACCCCAATACCTACGAGCGGTACTTC. Its translation is CSVENPNTYERYF.

The chain joins TRBV15 to TRBJ2-7; 7 bases align to TRBD1. After removal of 8 bases from V and 1 base from J, the junction contained 11 bases not matched to a gene. The CDR3 is made up of 15 amino acids. The germline gives CDR1 LNHNV, CDR2 YYDKDF (reference sequence). Written as DNA, the CDR3 is TGTGCCACCGCAGATAACAGGGGCCAATCCTACGAGCAGTACTTC. Its translation is CATADNRGQSYEQYF.

Concerning this clonotype itself: The junction departs from the called germline gene at one end, perhaps through a read error. The chain combines TRBV2 with TRBJ1-6, with D hard to call. There are 13 residues in the CDR3. Germline CDR1 is SNHLY and CDR2 is FYNNEI. CDR3: CASSAEEYSPPHF. As DNA, the CDR3 is TGTGCCAGCAGTGCCGAGGAGTATTCACCCCCCCACTTT.

This clonotype has only a few counts. The rearrangement uses TRBV9 and TRBJ2-7, with 7 bases identical to TRBD2. This CDR3 is built from 15 residues. CDR1 and CDR2 (germline): SGDLS, YYNGEE. V trimming: 6 bases; J trimming: 3 bases; junction bases outside the gene matches: 12. The DNA of the CDR3 is TGTGCCAGCACTTACGCGGGGCGGGAGATCTACGAGCAGTACTTC. This sequence encodes CASTYAGREIYEQYF.

This clonotype came up a few times. The chain is built from TRBV27 and TRBJ2-5, with TRBD1 matching 8 bases. Per germline, CDR1 MNHEY and CDR2 SMNVEV (reference sequence). The CDR3 totals 14 residues. Trimming removed 3 bases from V and 6 bases from J; junction bases left unmatched: 6. DNA for the CDR3: TGTGCCAGCAGTTTGGACAGGGTAGTAAAGACCCAGTACTTC. Residues: CASSLDRVVKTQYF.

The J gene is TRBJ1-5, the V gene TRBV27; no clear D. V shed 8 bases and J shed 5 bases, with 13 bases lying between them. Germline values: CDR1 MNHEY, CDR2 SMNVEV (reference sequence). CDR3 length: 13 amino acids. This CDR3 is CASAAKADQPQHF. The CDR3 bases are TGTGCCAGCGCGGCCAAAGCCGATCAGCCCCAGCATTTT.

The chain combines TRBV7-9 with TRBJ2-5; TRBD2 is a possible D gene (6 bases). CDR1 SEHNR and CDR2 FQNEAQ come from the germline V gene (reference sequence). V was pared by 7 bases and J by 5 bases, with 26 bases between. This CDR3 is built from 17 residues. CDR3 bases: TGTGCCAGCACCACCGCGGGGACTTGGACGAAACCGGAGACCCAGTACTTC. It translates to CASTTAGTWTKPETQYF.

The chain uses TRBV3-1 and TRBJ1-1; no clear D. Looked up from germline, CDR1 is LGHDT and CDR2 is YNNKEL (reference sequence). Trimming cost V 6 bases and J 2 bases, with 10 bases left between them. The CDR3 length is 13 residues. The CDR3 loop is CASRKGENTEAFF. The CDR3 DNA reads TGTGCCAGCAGAAAGGGTGAAAACACTGAAGCTTTCTTT.

As DNA, the CDR3 is TGTGCCAGCAGCCAAGAAGAATCCAGGACAGCTGGCTACACCTTC. Amino acid sequence: CASSQEESRTAGYTF. J is TRBJ1-2 and V is TRBV4-2; TRBD1 is a possible D gene (6 bases). CDR1 is LGHNA and CDR2 is YNFKEQ in the germline V gene. The CDR3 totals 15 residues. With 0 bases removed from V and 7 bases from J, the gap between germline ends came to 15 bases.

This clonotype has ten or more counts. The chain links TRBV29-1 to TRBJ2-5, with D uncertain. Germline V gene lookup returns CDR1 SQVTM and CDR2 ANQGSEA. V was shortened by 3 bases and J by 0 bases, with 5 bases between the two germline ends. The CDR3 extends over 12 amino acids. CDR3 in amino acids: CSVDPNQETQYF. CDR3 in DNA: TGCAGCGTTGACCCGAACCAAGAGACCCAGTACTTC.

Regarding this clonotype: A junction boundary mismatches the germline segment, possibly from a read error. The rearrangement joins TRBV6-1 to TRBJ2-3, with a tentative D call TRBD2 (5 bases). CDR3 length equals 15 residues. Germline CDR1 and CDR2: MNHNS and SASEGT. CDR3 amino acids: CAGSEARASTDTQYF. As DNA, the CDR3 is TGTGCCGGCAGTGAAGCGCGGGCTAGCACAGATACGCAGTATTTT.

The chain joins TRBV4-2 to TRBJ1-1; TRBD1 matches 8 bases. This CDR3 has 17 residues. Germline V gives CDR1 LGHNA, CDR2 YNFKEQ. Trimming took 4 bases from V and 0 from J; bases not matched to a gene: 10. This chain's CDR3 is CASSPRQGSVMNTEAFF. The CDR3 coding sequence is TGTGCCAGCAGCCCGCGACAGGGGTCGGTTATGAACACTGAAGCTTTCTTT.